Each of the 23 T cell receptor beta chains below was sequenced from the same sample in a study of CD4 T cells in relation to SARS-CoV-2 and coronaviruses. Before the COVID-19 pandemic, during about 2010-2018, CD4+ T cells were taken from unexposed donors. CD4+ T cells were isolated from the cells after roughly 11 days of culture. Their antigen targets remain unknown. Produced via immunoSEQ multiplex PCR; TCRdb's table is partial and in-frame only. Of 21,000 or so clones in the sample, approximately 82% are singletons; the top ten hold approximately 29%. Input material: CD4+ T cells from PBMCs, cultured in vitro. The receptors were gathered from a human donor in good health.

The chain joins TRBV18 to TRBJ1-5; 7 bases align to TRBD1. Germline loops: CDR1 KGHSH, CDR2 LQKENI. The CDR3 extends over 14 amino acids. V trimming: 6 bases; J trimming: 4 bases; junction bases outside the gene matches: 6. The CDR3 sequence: CASSPGQENQPQHF. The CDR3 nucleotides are TGTGCCAGCTCCCCCGGACAGGAAAATCAGCCCCAGCATTTT. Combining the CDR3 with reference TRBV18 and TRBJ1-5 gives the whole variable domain NAGVMQNPRHLVRRRGQEARLRCSPMKGHSHVYWYRQLPEEGLKFMVYLQKENIIDESGMPKERFSAEFPKEGPSILRIQQVVRGDSAAYFCASSPGQENQPQHFGDGTRLSIL.

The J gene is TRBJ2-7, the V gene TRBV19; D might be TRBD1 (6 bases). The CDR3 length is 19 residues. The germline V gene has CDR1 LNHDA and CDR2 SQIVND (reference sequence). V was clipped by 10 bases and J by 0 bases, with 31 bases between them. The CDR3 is CATQSWGRGEVGSSYEQYF. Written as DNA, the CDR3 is TGTGCCACGCAATCTTGGGGCAGGGGCGAAGTGGGCAGCTCCTACGAGCAGTACTTC.

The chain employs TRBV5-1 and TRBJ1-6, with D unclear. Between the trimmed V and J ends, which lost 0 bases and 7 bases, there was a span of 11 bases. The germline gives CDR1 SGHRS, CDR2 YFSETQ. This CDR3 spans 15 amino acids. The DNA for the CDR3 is TGCGCCAGCAGCTTGGCCGGGCAGCAGAATTCACCCCTCCACTTT. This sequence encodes CASSLAGQQNSPLHF.

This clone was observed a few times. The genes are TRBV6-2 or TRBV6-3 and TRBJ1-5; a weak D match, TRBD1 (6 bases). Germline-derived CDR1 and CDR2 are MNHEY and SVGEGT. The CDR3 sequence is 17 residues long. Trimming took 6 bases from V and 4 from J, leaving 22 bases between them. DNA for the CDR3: TGTGCCAGCAGCCTAAGAGGGAATGGGGGGCTAAATCAGCCCCAGCATTTT. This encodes CASSLRGNGGLNQPQHF.

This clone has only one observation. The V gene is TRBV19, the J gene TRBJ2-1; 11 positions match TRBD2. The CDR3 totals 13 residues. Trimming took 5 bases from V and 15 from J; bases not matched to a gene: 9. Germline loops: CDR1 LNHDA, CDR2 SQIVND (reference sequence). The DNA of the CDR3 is TGTGCCAGTAGTGGGCCGGGTAGCGGGAGGGGGTTCTTC. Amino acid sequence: CASSGPGSGRGFF.

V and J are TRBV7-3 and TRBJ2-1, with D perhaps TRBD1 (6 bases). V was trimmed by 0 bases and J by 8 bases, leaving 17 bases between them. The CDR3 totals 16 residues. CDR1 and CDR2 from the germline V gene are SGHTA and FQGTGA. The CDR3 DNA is TGTGCCAGCAGCTTAACTGTTGCAGGGCCAGGGGATGAGCAGTTCTTC. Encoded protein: CASSLTVAGPGDEQFF.

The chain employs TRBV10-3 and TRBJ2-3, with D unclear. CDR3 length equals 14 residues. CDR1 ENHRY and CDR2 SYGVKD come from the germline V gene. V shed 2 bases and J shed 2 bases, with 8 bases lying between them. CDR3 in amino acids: CAISEPPNTDTQYF. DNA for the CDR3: TGTGCCATCAGTGAGCCCCCCAACACAGATACGCAGTATTTT.

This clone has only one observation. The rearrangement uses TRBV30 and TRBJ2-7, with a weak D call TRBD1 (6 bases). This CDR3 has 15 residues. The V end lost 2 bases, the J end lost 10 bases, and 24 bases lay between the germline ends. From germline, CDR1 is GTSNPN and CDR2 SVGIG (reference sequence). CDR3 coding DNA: TGTGCCTGGAGTTTAGGACAGCTTACAAGTTTGCCTCAGTACTTC. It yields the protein CAWSLGQLTSLPQYF.

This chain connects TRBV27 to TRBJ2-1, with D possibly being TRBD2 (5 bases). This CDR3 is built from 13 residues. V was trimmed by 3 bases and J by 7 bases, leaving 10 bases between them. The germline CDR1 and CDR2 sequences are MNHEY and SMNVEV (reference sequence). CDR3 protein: CASSFEGANEQFF. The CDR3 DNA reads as TGTGCCAGCAGTTTTGAGGGAGCGAATGAGCAGTTCTTC.

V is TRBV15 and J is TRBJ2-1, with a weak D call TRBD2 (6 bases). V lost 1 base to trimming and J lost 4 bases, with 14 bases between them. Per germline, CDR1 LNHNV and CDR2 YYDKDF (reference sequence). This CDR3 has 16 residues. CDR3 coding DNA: TGTGCCACCAGCAGAGCCGGGGCCGGGGGATACAATGAGCAGTTCTTC. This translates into CATSRAGAGGYNEQFF.

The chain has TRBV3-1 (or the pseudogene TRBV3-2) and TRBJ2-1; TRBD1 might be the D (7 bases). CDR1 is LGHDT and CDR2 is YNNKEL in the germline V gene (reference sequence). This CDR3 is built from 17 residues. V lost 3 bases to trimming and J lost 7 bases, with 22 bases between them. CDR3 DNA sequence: TGTGCCAGCAGCCAGGTCGCGAGTAGGGCAGGGGGGAATGAGCAGTTCTTC. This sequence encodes CASSQVASRAGGNEQFF.

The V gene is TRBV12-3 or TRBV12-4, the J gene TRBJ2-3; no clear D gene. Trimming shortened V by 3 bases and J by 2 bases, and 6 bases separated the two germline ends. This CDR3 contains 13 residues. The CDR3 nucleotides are TGTGCCAGCAGTTTCAGTTCCACAGATACGCAGTATTTT. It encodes CASSFSSTDTQYF.

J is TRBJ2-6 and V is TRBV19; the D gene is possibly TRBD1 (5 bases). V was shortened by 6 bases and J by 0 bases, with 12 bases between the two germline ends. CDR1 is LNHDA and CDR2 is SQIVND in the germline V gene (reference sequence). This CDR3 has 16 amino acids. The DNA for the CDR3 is TGTGCCAGTAGGGAAGGACATTTCTCTGGGGCCAACGTCCTGACTTTC. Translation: CASREGHFSGANVLTF.

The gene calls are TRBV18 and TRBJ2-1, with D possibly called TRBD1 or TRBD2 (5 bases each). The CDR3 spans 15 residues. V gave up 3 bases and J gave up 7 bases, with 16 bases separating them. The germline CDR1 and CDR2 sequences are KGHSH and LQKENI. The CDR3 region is CASSPRDPRRNEQFF. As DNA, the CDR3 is TGTGCCAGCTCACCTCGGGACCCGAGGAGGAATGAGCAGTTCTTC.

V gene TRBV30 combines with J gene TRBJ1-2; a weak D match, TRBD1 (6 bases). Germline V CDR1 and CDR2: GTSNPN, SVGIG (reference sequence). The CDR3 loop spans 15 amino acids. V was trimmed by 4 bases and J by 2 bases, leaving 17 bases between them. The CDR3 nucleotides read TGTGCCTGGATTCTACCCCGGGGGCGAAACTATGGCTACACCTTC. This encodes CAWILPRGRNYGYTF.

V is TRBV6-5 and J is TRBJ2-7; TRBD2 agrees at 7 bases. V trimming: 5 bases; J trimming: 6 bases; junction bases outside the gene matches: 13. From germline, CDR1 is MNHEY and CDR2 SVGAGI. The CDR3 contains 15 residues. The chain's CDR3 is CASSTWTRGFVEQYF. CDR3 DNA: TGTGCCAGCAGTACGTGGACTAGAGGTTTCGTCGAGCAGTACTTC.

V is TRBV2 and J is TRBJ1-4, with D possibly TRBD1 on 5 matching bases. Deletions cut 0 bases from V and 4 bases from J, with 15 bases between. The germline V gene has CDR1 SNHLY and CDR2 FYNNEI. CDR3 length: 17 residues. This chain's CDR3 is CASSEALFGGLNEKLFF. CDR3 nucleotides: TGTGCCAGCAGTGAAGCGCTCTTCGGGGGACTTAATGAAAAACTGTTTTTT.

CDR3 DNA sequence: TGTGCCAGCAGCTCGGACGGGAACACTGAAGCTTTCTTT. Amino acids: CASSSDGNTEAFF. The chain employs TRBV7-2 and TRBJ1-1, with no clear D. From germline, CDR1 is SGHTA and CDR2 FQGNSA. CDR3 length equals 13 residues. V lost 4 bases, J lost 1 base, and 7 bases lay in between.

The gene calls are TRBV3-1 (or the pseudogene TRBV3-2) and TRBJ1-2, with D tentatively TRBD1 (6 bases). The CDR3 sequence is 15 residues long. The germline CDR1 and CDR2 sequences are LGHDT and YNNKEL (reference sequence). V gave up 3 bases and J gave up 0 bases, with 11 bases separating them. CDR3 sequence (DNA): TGTGCCAGCAGCCACCACAGGGAAGCTAACTATGGCTACACCTTC. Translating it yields CASSHHREANYGYTF.

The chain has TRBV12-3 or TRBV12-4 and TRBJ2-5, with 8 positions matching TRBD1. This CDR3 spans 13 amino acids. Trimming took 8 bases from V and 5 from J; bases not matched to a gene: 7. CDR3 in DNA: TGTGCCAGCGGTCGCACAGGGGGGGAGACCCAGTACTTC. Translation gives CASGRTGGETQYF.

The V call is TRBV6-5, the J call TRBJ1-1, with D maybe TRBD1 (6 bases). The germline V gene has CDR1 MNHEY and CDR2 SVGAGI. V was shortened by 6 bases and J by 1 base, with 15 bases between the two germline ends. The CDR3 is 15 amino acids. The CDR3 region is CASRDSTLENTEAFF. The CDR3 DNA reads TGTGCCAGCAGGGACAGCACATTGGAGAACACTGAAGCTTTCTTT.

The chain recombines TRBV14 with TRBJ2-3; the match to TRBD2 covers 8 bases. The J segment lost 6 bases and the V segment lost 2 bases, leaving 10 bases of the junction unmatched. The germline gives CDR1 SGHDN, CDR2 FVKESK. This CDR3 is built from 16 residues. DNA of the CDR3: TGTGCCAGCAGCCAAAATAGCGGGATGGGGACGGATACGCAGTATTTT. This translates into CASSQNSGMGTDTQYF.

As DNA, the CDR3 is TGTGCCAGCAGTGAAGCGGGCAGGGCCTACGAGCAGTACTTC. It translates to CASSEAGRAYEQYF. The V and J genes are TRBV6-1 and TRBJ2-7; possibly TRBD1 for D (5 bases). V lost 0 bases, J lost 2 bases, and 8 bases lay in between. This CDR3 has 14 residues. In germline, CDR1 is MNHNS, CDR2 SASEGT.